These 24 T cell receptor beta chains came from one sample sequenced in a study of OX40 agonist ivuxolimab in advanced cancers. Sequencing used immunoSEQ multiplex PCR; TCRdb keeps in-frame clones, though not all of them. Among roughly 92,000 clones, around 90% were seen once, and the ten largest hold more than 0.15%. This specimen was CD4+ or CD8+ T cells sorted from blood, taken in a trial of the OX40 agonist ivuxolimab. The origin of the receptors is an adult with an advanced solid tumor such as melanoma, head and neck, liver or kidney cancer.

For the CDR3, the DNA is TGTGCCAGCAGCGTAGTCCGGGGAGGAACGGCCGGGGAGCTGTTTTTT. The encoded protein is CASSVVRGGTAGELFF. The J gene is TRBJ2-2, the V gene TRBV9; D perhaps matches TRBD2 (6 bases). The CDR3 length is 16 residues. The germline V gene encodes CDR1 SGDLS and CDR2 YYNGEE. V lost 0 bases and J 6 bases, leaving 15 bases between the germline ends. The full variable domain, with the rest looked up from reference TRBV9 and TRBJ2-2, is DSGVTQTPKHLITATGQRVTLRCSPRSGDLSVYWYQQSLDQGLQFLIQYYNGEERAKGNILERFSAQQFPDLHSELNLSSLELGDSALYFCASSVVRGGTAGELFFGEGSRLTVL.

The gene calls are TRBV19 and TRBJ2-2; 8 nucleotides agree with TRBD1. In germline, CDR1 is LNHDA, CDR2 SQIVND (reference sequence). The CDR3 covers 16 residues. Losses at the gene ends were 3 bases for V and 2 bases for J; bases not matched to a gene: 5. The CDR3 region is CASSIVQGANTGELFF. The CDR3 DNA follows: TGTGCCAGTAGTATCGTTCAGGGGGCCAACACCGGGGAGCTGTTTTTT.

The rearrangement links TRBV5-4 to TRBJ1-3; no definite D call. The CDR3 sequence is 14 residues long. Germline V CDR1 and CDR2: SGHNT, YYREEE (reference sequence). Trimming cost V 2 bases and J 0 bases, with 6 bases left between them. CDR3 sequence: CASSLSRSGNTIYF. DNA for the CDR3: TGTGCCAGCAGCTTATCTCGCTCTGGAAACACCATATATTTT.

For the CDR3, the DNA is TGTGCCAGCAGCGCTAGCGGATCAAGAGATACGCAGTATTTT. The encoded protein is CASSASGSRDTQYF. V and J are TRBV9 and TRBJ2-3, with TRBD2 matching over 7 bases. Unmatched junction bases numbered 6, after V lost 3 bases and J lost 5 bases. The germline V gene has CDR1 SGDLS and CDR2 YYNGEE. This CDR3 is 14 amino acids long.

This chain connects TRBV4-1 to TRBJ2-2, with D maybe TRBD2 (6 bases). Germline V lookup: CDR1 MGHRA, CDR2 YSYEKL. CDR3 size: 14 residues. V lost 4 bases to trimming and J lost 4 bases, with 10 bases between them. CDR3 region: CASSRLAVTGELFF. The CDR3 DNA is TGCGCCAGCAGCCGATTAGCGGTCACCGGGGAGCTGTTTTTT.

CDR3 in amino acids: CASSLGSGMAGELFF. Here the CDR3 DNA reads TGTGCCAGCAGCTTAGGTAGCGGGATGGCCGGGGAGCTGTTTTTT. The V gene is TRBV7-9, the J gene TRBJ2-2, with TRBD2 matching over 8 bases. Germline CDR1 and CDR2: SEHNR and FQNEAQ (reference sequence). The CDR3 consists of 15 residues. J was trimmed by 6 bases and V by 1 base; bases with no gene match: 4.

This clone was observed a handful of times. This rearrangement joins TRBV6-1 to TRBJ1-2; D is possibly TRBD1 (6 bases). Germline assignment: CDR1 MNHNS and CDR2 SASEGT. Trimming removed 5 bases from V and 8 bases from J, with 15 bases in between. CDR3 length: 13 amino acids. CDR3 protein: CASSLGTNLGYTF. The CDR3 DNA sequence: TGTGCCAGCAGTCTCGGGACAAATTTGGGCTACACCTTC.

This clone was observed a few times. The chain joins TRBV5-1 to TRBJ2-5; no clear D gene. The germline V gene has CDR1 SGHRS and CDR2 YFSETQ. V lost 0 bases and J lost 1, with 4 bases in between. The CDR3 totals 13 residues. The CDR3 DNA reads TGCGCCAGCAGCTTGGGCAGCCAAGAGACCCAGTACTTC. The encoded protein is CASSLGSQETQYF.

The V call is TRBV6-1, the J call TRBJ1-5; weak D call: TRBD1 (5 bases). The CDR3 consists of 14 residues. V dropped 6 bases and J dropped 1 base, with 10 bases sitting between them. The germline CDR1 and CDR2 sequences are MNHNS and SASEGT. The CDR3: CASRDRISNQPQHF. The CDR3 bases are TGTGCCAGCAGAGACAGAATAAGCAATCAGCCCCAGCATTTT.

This clone was seen only a few times. V and J are TRBV7-8 and TRBJ2-3; 13 bases agree with TRBD2. The CDR3 totals 16 residues. The germline CDR1 and CDR2 sequences are SGHVS and FQNEAQ. V shed 3 bases, J shed 1 base, and the junction held 1 base outside the gene matches. This chain's CDR3 is CASSLGLAGRTDTQYF. CDR3 sequence (DNA): TGTGCCAGCAGCTTGGGACTAGCGGGGCGCACAGATACGCAGTATTTT.

The chain recombines TRBV5-8 with TRBJ2-4; D is possibly TRBD2 (6 bases). CDR3 size: 13 residues. Trimming removed 4 bases at V and 9 bases at J, with 14 bases between. The germline V gene has CDR1 SGHTS and CDR2 YDEGEE. CDR3 sequence reads: CASSAEIGGIQYF. DNA for the CDR3: TGTGCCAGCAGCGCAGAAATCGGGGGCATTCAGTACTTC.

The chain uses TRBV5-8 and TRBJ1-1; D possibly corresponds to TRBD1 (5 bases). With 4 bases removed from V and 6 bases from J, the gap between germline ends came to 22 bases. The CDR3 is made up of 16 amino acids. CDR1 is SGHTS, CDR2 YDEGEE, per germline. CDR3 nucleotide sequence: TGTGCCAGCAGCCCTTCCAGGGCTTCGAGTAACTCTGAAGCTTTCTTT. It translates to CASSPSRASSNSEAFF.

This clone appeared once. This chain connects TRBV5-5 to TRBJ2-1; 10 nucleotides line up with TRBD2. Germline V gene data show CDR1 as SGHKS and CDR2 as YYEKEE (reference sequence). The CDR3 length is 15 residues. With 4 bases clipped from V and 3 bases from J, the junction kept 4 bases outside the gene matches. The CDR3: CASSRTSGDYNEQFF. The CDR3 nucleotides are TGTGCCAGCAGCCGGACTAGCGGCGACTACAATGAGCAGTTCTTC.

This sequence joins TRBV7-9 and TRBJ2-2; D is possibly TRBD1 (6 bases). Between the trimmed V and J ends, which lost 5 bases and 6 bases, there was a span of 16 bases. The CDR3 is 15 amino acids. Germline V gene sequence: CDR1 SEHNR, CDR2 FQNEAQ (reference sequence). CDR3 DNA: TGTGCCAGCAGCATACAGGGTCCCAATGCCGGGGAGCTGTTTTTT. This sequence encodes CASSIQGPNAGELFF.

The V gene is TRBV7-9, the J gene TRBJ1-4, with D unresolved. Deletions cut 1 base from V and 7 bases from J, with 13 bases between. The CDR3 spans 15 residues. The germline CDR1 and CDR2 sequences are SEHNR and FQNEAQ (reference sequence). This chain's CDR3 is CASSLGQNSGEKLFF. The DNA for the CDR3 is TGTGCCAGCAGCTTAGGCCAAAACTCGGGTGAAAAACTGTTTTTT.

The rearrangement joins TRBV6-5 to TRBJ1-3; weak D call: TRBD1 (5 bases). Germline loops: CDR1 MNHEY, CDR2 SVGAGI. The CDR3 is made up of 15 amino acids. V shed 0 bases and J shed 2 bases, with 8 bases lying between them. The CDR3 DNA reads as TGTGCCAGCAGTTACTCAGGGGAGACTGGAAACACCATATATTTT. It translates to CASSYSGETGNTIYF.

In DNA, the CDR3 is TGCGCCAGCGGGCCTTCGAAGGAAGACAGGGTGTACTCAGGCGATGGCTACACCTTC. Translation: CASGPSKEDRVYSGDGYTF. This rearrangement joins TRBV5-1 to TRBJ1-2; 7 nucleotides line up with TRBD1. The germline V gene encodes CDR1 SGHRS and CDR2 YFSETQ. The V segment lost 7 bases and the J segment 6 bases; nucleotides outside the gene matches: 27. This CDR3 has 19 amino acids. Based on the CDR3 plus reference TRBV5-1 and TRBJ1-2, the full variable domain is KAGVTQTPRYLIKTRGQQVTLSCSPISGHRSVSWYQQTPGQGLQFLFEYFSETQRNKGNFPGRFSGRQFSNSRSEMNVSTLELGDSALYLCASGPSKEDRVYSGDGYTFGSGTRLTVV.

The genes are TRBV19 and TRBJ1-5; weak D call: TRBD1 (5 bases). Trimming cost V 3 bases and J 4 bases, with 10 bases left between them. The CDR3 length is 14 residues. Germline CDR1 LNHDA, CDR2 SQIVND (reference sequence). The DNA for the CDR3 is TGTGCCAGTAGTATTAGGGGCGGGAATCAGCCCCAGCATTTT. Its protein product is CASSIRGGNQPQHF.

This clone was detected only a few times. The same CDR3 arises from other DNA sequences in this sample as well. This chain connects TRBV6-1 to TRBJ1-4; no clear D gene. The CDR3 extends over 11 amino acids. V lost 1 base and J 10 bases, leaving 4 bases between the germline ends. Germline V CDR1 and CDR2: MNHNS, SASEGT. The CDR3 is CASSEVLKLFF. CDR3 bases: TGTGCCAGCAGTGAAGTGCTAAAACTGTTTTTT.

The rearrangement joins TRBV19 to TRBJ2-2; D could derive from TRBD1 or TRBD2 (5 bases each). CDR1 LNHDA and CDR2 SQIVND come from the germline V gene (reference sequence). Between the trimmed V and J ends, which lost 10 bases and 0 bases, there was a span of 12 bases. There are 14 residues in the CDR3. This CDR3 is CATSGLPNTGELFF. The CDR3 nucleotides are TGTGCCACTTCGGGGCTACCGAACACCGGGGAGCTGTTTTTT.

This chain links TRBV5-1 with TRBJ2-2; weak D call: TRBD2 (7 bases). V was cut by 0 bases and J by 5 bases, with 14 bases left in between. Germline V gives CDR1 SGHRS, CDR2 YFSETQ. This CDR3 has 16 residues. The CDR3 here is CASSLDGGPGTGELFF. In nucleotides, the CDR3 is TGCGCCAGCAGCTTGGACGGGGGGCCTGGGACCGGGGAGCTGTTTTTT. The variable domain in full, with the rest retrieved from reference TRBV5-1 and TRBJ2-2, is KAGVTQTPRYLIKTRGQQVTLSCSPISGHRSVSWYQQTPGQGLQFLFEYFSETQRNKGNFPGRFSGRQFSNSRSEMNVSTLELGDSALYLCASSLDGGPGTGELFFGEGSRLTVL.

The chain has TRBV4-1 and TRBJ2-1; D is unclear. CDR3 length equals 18 residues. Germline CDR1 is MGHRA and CDR2 is YSYEKL. With 3 bases removed from V and 5 bases from J, the gap between germline ends came to 23 bases. CDR3 nucleotide sequence: TGCGCCAGCAGCCACTCCGTTGGGCCTCCCCCGGGCAACAATGAGCAGTTCTTC. Translating it yields CASSHSVGPPPGNNEQFF.

This rearrangement joins TRBV30 to TRBJ2-2; 7 nucleotides agree with TRBD2. CDR3 length: 14 residues. Germline loops: CDR1 GTSNPN, CDR2 SVGIG (reference sequence). V lost 2 bases, J lost 3 bases, and 3 bases stayed unmatched. The CDR3 coding sequence is TGTGCCTGGAGTCCCGGGGGGTACACCGGGGAGCTGTTTTTT. Protein product: CAWSPGGYTGELFF.

The chain links TRBV11-2 to TRBJ2-2, with D unclear. V lost 1 base and J 4 bases, leaving 10 bases between the germline ends. The CDR3 runs 15 residues. Germline V lookup: CDR1 SGHAT, CDR2 FQNNGV. The CDR3 sequence: CASSLALLPTGELFF. In DNA form, the CDR3 reads TGTGCCAGCAGCTTAGCCCTATTACCCACCGGGGAGCTGTTTTTT.